This T cell receptor (beta chain) was sequenced during a study of T cell responses to AZD1222 COVID-19 vaccine. Overall study results and limits: The peak T cell response came first, and repertoires were sampled only after it. The span of vaccine-associated CD4 TCRs extended across spike, with dominance at 160-218 and 743-854.

Clones were read by immunoSEQ multiplex PCR, and TCRdb kept only the in-frame ones, dropping some. The sample gives some 90,000 clones, about 89% of which show up once; roughly 5.1% is in the top ten. As to this clone: What it binds is unknown.

This CDR3 has 14 amino acids. V gave up 2 bases and J gave up 2 bases, with 10 bases separating them. From germline, CDR1 is SGHDT and CDR2 YYEEEE. This chain uses TRBV5-6 with TRBJ1-2; maybe TRBD1 (5 bases). This receptor was identified in an adult who received the AZD1222 COVID-19 vaccine. Sequencing was performed on peripheral blood, taken 28 days after the second AZD1222 dose. CDR3 residues: CASSFGDSNYGYTF. CDR3 bases: TGTGCCAGCAGCTTTGGGGACTCGAACTATGGCTACACCTTC.